The clone carrying this TCR beta chain was picked up a small number of times. The sample comes from a study of T-cell memory formation after mild COVID-19. Constant-segment primers were used for 5'RACE, and the resulting TCR alpha and TCR beta cDNA libraries carried sample barcodes and UMIs. TCRdb reprocessed the 5' RACE reads via MiXCR and lists one record per CDR3 protein. The sample holds hundreds of thousands of distinct CDR3 sequences; 20% are singletons and the top ten take around 13%. The sequence came from an adult woman who had mild COVID-19 (a few samples of this study predate the infection). Cell type and time point are not known. What was sequenced was PBMCs or a T cell subset sorted from them (not recorded which).

The CDR3 DNA sequence: TGCAGTAACCCGCGGGGTACAGATACGCAGTATTTT. It codes for CSNPRGTDTQYF. The gene calls are TRBV20-1 and TRBJ2-3, with D possibly TRBD2 on 6 matching bases. The CDR3 runs to 12 residues. CDR1 and CDR2 (germline): DFQATT, SNEGSKA (reference sequence). V dropped 8 bases and J dropped 3 bases, with 12 bases sitting between them.